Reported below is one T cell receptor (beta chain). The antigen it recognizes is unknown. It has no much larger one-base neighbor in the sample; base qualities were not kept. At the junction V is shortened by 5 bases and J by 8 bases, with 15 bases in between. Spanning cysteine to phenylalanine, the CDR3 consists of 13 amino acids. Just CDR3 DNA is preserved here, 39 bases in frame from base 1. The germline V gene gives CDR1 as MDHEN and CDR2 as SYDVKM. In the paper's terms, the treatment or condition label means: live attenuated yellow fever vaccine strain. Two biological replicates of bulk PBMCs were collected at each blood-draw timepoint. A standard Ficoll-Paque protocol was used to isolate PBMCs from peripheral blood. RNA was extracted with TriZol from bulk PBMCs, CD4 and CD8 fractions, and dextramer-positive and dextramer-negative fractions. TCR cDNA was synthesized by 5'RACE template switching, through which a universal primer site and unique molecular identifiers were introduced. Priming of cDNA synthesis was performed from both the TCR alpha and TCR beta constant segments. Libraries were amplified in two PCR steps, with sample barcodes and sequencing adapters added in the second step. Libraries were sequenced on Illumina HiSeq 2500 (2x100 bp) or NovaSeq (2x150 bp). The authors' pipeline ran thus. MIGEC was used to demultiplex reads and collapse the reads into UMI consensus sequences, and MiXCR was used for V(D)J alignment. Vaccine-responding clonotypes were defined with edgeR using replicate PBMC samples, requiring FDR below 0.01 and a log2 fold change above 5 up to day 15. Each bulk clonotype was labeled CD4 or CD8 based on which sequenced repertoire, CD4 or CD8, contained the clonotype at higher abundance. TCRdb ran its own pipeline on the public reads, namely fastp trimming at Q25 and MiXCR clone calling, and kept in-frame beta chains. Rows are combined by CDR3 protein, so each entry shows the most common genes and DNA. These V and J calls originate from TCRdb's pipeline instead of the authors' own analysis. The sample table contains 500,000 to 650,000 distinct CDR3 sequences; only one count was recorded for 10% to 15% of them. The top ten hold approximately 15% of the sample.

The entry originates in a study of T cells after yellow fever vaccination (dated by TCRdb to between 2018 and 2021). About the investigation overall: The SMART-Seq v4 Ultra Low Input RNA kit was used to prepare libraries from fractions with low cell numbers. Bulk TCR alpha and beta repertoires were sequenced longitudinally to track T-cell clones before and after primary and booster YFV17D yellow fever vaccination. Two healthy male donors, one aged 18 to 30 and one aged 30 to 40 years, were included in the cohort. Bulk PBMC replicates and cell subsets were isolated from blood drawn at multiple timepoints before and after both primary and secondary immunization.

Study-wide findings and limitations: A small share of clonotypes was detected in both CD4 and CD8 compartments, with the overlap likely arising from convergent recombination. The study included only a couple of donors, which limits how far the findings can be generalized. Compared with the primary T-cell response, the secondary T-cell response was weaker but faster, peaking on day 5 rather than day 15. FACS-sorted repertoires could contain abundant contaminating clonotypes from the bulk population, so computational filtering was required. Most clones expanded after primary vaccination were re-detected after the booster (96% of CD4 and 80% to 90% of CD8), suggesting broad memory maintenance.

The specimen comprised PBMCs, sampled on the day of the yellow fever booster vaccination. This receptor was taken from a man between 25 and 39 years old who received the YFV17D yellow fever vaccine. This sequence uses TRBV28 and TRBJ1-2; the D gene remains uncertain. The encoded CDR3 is CASSPTGRPGYTF. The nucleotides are TGTGCCAGCAGTCCCACCGGTAGACCCGGCTACACCTTC.